The source of this T cell receptor beta chain is a study of CD8+CD57+ T cells in acquired aplastic anemia. Overall study: Quantities of DNA derived from sorted CD4+ and CD8+ cells averaged roughly 3 ug. Healthy donors yielded some 9.9 million CD4+ cell reads on average. Study conclusions and caveats: It was found that more than 25 CD8+ CDR3 sequences were shared between patients and controls.

Germline loops: CDR1 ENHRY, CDR2 SYGVKD. The CDR3 is made up of 14 amino acids. V lost 0 bases and J lost 2, with 7 bases in between. The use of genomic DNA as template underpinned the TCR beta VDJ and CDR3 profiling. One entry per CDR3 protein, called by TCRdb with MiXCR from the reads. This table holds roughly 150,000 distinct CDR3 sequences, about 48% found once. This clonotype was recorded many times. Its antigen is as yet unknown. The source of this sequence is a human donor in good health. The sample consisted of sorted CD4+, CD8+, or CD8+CD57+ T cells (not recorded which) from PBMCs. This chain uses TRBV10-3 with TRBJ1-1; D is undetermined. CDR3 sequence: CAISESLGNTEAFF. The CDR3 DNA follows: TGTGCCATCAGTGAGTCTTTGGGAAACACTGAAGCTTTCTTT.